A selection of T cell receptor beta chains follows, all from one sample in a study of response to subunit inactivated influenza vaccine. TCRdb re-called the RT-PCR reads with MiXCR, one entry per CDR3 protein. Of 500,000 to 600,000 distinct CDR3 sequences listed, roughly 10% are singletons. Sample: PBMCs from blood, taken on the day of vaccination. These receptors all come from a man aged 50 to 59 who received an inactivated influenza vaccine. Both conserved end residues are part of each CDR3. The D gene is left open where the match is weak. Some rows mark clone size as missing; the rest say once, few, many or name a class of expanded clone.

CDR3aa: CASSYGLSTGELFF
CDR3nt: TGTGCCAGCAGTTACGGACTGTCCACCGGGGAGCTGTTTTTT
v_gene: TRBV6-5
abundance: many
d_gene: -
j_gene: TRBJ2-2

CDR3aa: CASSAGLAGGTSTDTQYF
CDR3nt: TGTGCCAGCAGTGCGGGACTAGCGGGGGGGACGAGCACAGATACGCAGTATTTT
v_gene: TRBV6-2/TRBV6-3
abundance: -
d_gene: TRBD2
j_gene: TRBJ2-3

CDR3aa: CASSLETTGKGYTF
CDR3nt: TGCGCCAGCAGCCTCGAGACCACAGGGAAAGGCTACACCTTC
v_gene: TRBV5-1
abundance: few
d_gene: -
j_gene: TRBJ1-2

CDR3aa: CASTWRRITDTQYF
CDR3nt: TGTGCCAGCACATGGCGGAGGATCACAGATACGCAGTATTTT
v_gene: TRBV6-2/TRBV6-3
abundance: few
d_gene: -
j_gene: TRBJ2-3

CDR3aa: CASSITLAHGTGELFF
CDR3nt: TGTGCCAGTAGTATAACACTAGCCCACGGCACCGGGGAGCTGTTTTTT
v_gene: TRBV19
abundance: many
d_gene: -
j_gene: TRBJ2-2

CDR3aa: CASSQRDLNSPLHF
CDR3nt: TGTGCCAGCAGTCAACGGGACTTGAATTCACCCCTCCACTTT
v_gene: TRBV6-1
abundance: -
d_gene: -
j_gene: TRBJ1-6

CDR3aa: CASSQPTSGRYEQYF
CDR3nt: TGTGCCAGCAGCCAACCGACTAGCGGGAGATATGAGCAGTACTTC
v_gene: TRBV4-2
abundance: few
d_gene: TRBD2
j_gene: TRBJ2-7

CDR3aa: CASRQLTSSNEQFF
CDR3nt: TGCGCCAGCAGACAACTGACTAGTAGCAATGAGCAGTTCTTC
v_gene: TRBV5-1
abundance: -
d_gene: -
j_gene: TRBJ2-1

CDR3aa: CASSLRQDWAYEQYF
CDR3nt: TGTGCCAGCAGTTTAAGACAGGACTGGGCCTACGAGCAGTACTTC
v_gene: TRBV12-3/TRBV12-4
abundance: few
d_gene: -
j_gene: TRBJ2-7

CDR3aa: CASSPSIAGGIRSGANVLTF
CDR3nt: TGTGCCAGCTCACCATCGATAGCGGGGGGAATCCGCTCTGGGGCCAACGTCCTGACTTTC
v_gene: TRBV18
abundance: few
d_gene: TRBD2
j_gene: TRBJ2-6

CDR3aa: CASSLGLAGERNNEQFF
CDR3nt: TGCGCCAGCAGCTTGGGACTAGCGGGAGAGAGGAACAATGAGCAGTTCTTC
v_gene: TRBV5-1
abundance: few
d_gene: TRBD2
j_gene: TRBJ2-1

CDR3aa: CASSLSADNEQFF
CDR3nt: TGTGCCAGCAGCTTATCCGCCGACAATGAGCAGTTCTTC
v_gene: TRBV7-3
abundance: few
d_gene: -
j_gene: TRBJ2-1

CDR3aa: CSANPGVGGNQPQHF
CDR3nt: TGCAGTGCTAACCCAGGGGTTGGAGGCAATCAGCCCCAGCATTTT
v_gene: TRBV20-1
abundance: few
d_gene: -
j_gene: TRBJ1-5

CDR3aa: CASRAQASPQHF
CDR3nt: TGTGCCAGCAGGGCGCAGGCATCGCCCCAGCATTTT
v_gene: TRBV28
abundance: -
d_gene: -
j_gene: TRBJ1-5

CDR3aa: CAISEPTSGFSYEQYF
CDR3nt: TGTGCCATCAGTGAGCCGACTAGCGGGTTTTCCTACGAGCAGTACTTC
v_gene: TRBV10-3
abundance: -
d_gene: TRBD2
j_gene: TRBJ2-7

CDR3aa: CASSQDATGRQRSYGYTF
CDR3nt: TGCGCCAGCAGCCAAGATGCGACAGGGAGGCAACGGAGCTATGGCTACACCTTC
v_gene: TRBV4-1
abundance: -
d_gene: TRBD1
j_gene: TRBJ1-2

CDR3aa: CASSRHLGETQYF
CDR3nt: TGCGCCAGCAGCCGTCACTTAGGAGAGACCCAGTACTTC
v_gene: TRBV4-3
abundance: many
d_gene: -
j_gene: TRBJ2-5

CDR3aa: CASSPVGGTVGAEQYF
CDR3nt: TGTGCCAGCAGCCCAGTCGGGGGGACAGTGGGTGCCGAGCAGTACTTC
v_gene: TRBV7-2
abundance: many
d_gene: -
j_gene: TRBJ2-7

CDR3aa: CASSRQGGEKLFF
CDR3nt: TGTGCCAGCAGCCGACAGGGCGGTGAAAAACTGTTTTTT
v_gene: TRBV5-5
abundance: few
d_gene: TRBD1
j_gene: TRBJ1-4

CDR3aa: CAISARLAGKQETQYF
CDR3nt: TGTGCCATCAGTGCTCGGCTAGCGGGAAAACAAGAGACCCAGTACTTC
v_gene: TRBV10-3
abundance: many
d_gene: TRBD2
j_gene: TRBJ2-5

CDR3aa: CASSLLAGDGETQYF
CDR3nt: TGCGCCAGCAGTTTACTAGCGGGAGATGGAGAGACCCAGTACTTC
v_gene: TRBV4-1
abundance: -
d_gene: TRBD2
j_gene: TRBJ2-5

CDR3aa: CASSRLAGKLDTQYF
CDR3nt: TGTGCCAGCAGCCGACTAGCGGGAAAGCTCGATACGCAGTATTTT
v_gene: TRBV12-3/TRBV12-4
abundance: few
d_gene: TRBD2
j_gene: TRBJ2-3

CDR3aa: CSAIPIAGGYNEQFF
CDR3nt: TGCAGTGCTATACCAATTGCGGGGGGTTACAATGAGCAGTTCTTC
v_gene: TRBV20-1
abundance: few
d_gene: TRBD2
j_gene: TRBJ2-1

CDR3aa: CASSEYGLAGGPRAGELFF
CDR3nt: TGTGCCAGCAGTGAATACGGACTAGCGGGAGGGCCTAGGGCCGGGGAGCTGTTTTTT
v_gene: TRBV25-1
abundance: once
d_gene: TRBD2
j_gene: TRBJ2-2

CDR3aa: CASSQPFRGPGYGYTF
CDR3nt: TGCGCCAGCAGCCAACCCTTTAGGGGGCCCGGCTATGGCTACACCTTC
v_gene: TRBV4-1
abundance: many
d_gene: TRBD1
j_gene: TRBJ1-2

CDR3aa: CASSNGAGRIGYEQYF
CDR3nt: TGTGCCAGCAGCAACGGAGCGGGCAGGATCGGGTACGAGCAGTACTTC
v_gene: TRBV3-1
abundance: few
d_gene: -
j_gene: TRBJ2-7

CDR3aa: CATSRWPGSSNQPQHF
CDR3nt: TGTGCCACCAGCAGATGGCCAGGGAGTAGCAATCAGCCCCAGCATTTT
v_gene: TRBV15
abundance: -
d_gene: -
j_gene: TRBJ1-5

CDR3aa: CASSLVLGGSETQYF
CDR3nt: TGTGCCAGCAGTTTAGTGTTAGGGGGATCAGAGACCCAGTACTTC
v_gene: TRBV28
abundance: -
d_gene: -
j_gene: TRBJ2-5

CDR3aa: CASSQDGPVSGNTIYF
CDR3nt: TGTGCCAGCAGCCAAGACGGGCCGGTCTCTGGAAACACCATATATTTT
v_gene: TRBV4-2
abundance: few
d_gene: -
j_gene: TRBJ1-3

CDR3aa: CASSPSGGAYNEQFF
CDR3nt: TGTGCCAGCAGCCCTAGCGGGGGAGCCTACAATGAGCAGTTCTTC
v_gene: TRBV7-8
abundance: many
d_gene: TRBD2
j_gene: TRBJ2-1

CDR3aa: CASSRFIDRGPYTF
CDR3nt: TGTGCCAGCAGCCGATTTATTGACAGGGGACCTTACACCTTC
v_gene: TRBV7-9
abundance: many
d_gene: TRBD1
j_gene: TRBJ1-2

CDR3aa: CASSLTRWNEKLFF
CDR3nt: TGTGCCAGCAGCTTGACGAGATGGAATGAAAAACTGTTTTTT
v_gene: TRBV7-2
abundance: few
d_gene: -
j_gene: TRBJ1-4

CDR3aa: CASSQEAGGNQPQHF
CDR3nt: TGCGCCAGCAGCCAAGAAGCAGGGGGGAATCAGCCCCAGCATTTT
v_gene: TRBV4-1
abundance: few
d_gene: TRBD1
j_gene: TRBJ1-5

CDR3aa: CATSDPTKQGAQAGEQFF
CDR3nt: TGTGCCACCAGTGACCCAACCAAACAGGGGGCGCAGGCCGGCGAGCAGTTCTTC
v_gene: TRBV24-1
abundance: -
d_gene: TRBD1
j_gene: TRBJ2-1

CDR3aa: CASRLSGGAADTQYF
CDR3nt: TGTGCCAGCAGGCTCAGCGGGGGGGCGGCAGATACGCAGTATTTT
v_gene: TRBV12-3/TRBV12-4
abundance: few
d_gene: TRBD2
j_gene: TRBJ2-3

CDR3aa: CASSYPSRYWTGDTGELFF
CDR3nt: TGTGCCAGCAGTTACCCGTCTAGGTATTGGACAGGTGACACCGGGGAGCTGTTTTTT
v_gene: TRBV6-8
abundance: few
d_gene: TRBD1
j_gene: TRBJ2-2

CDR3aa: CASSLYGASPYNEQFF
CDR3nt: TGTGCCAGCAGTTTATATGGGGCTAGCCCTTACAATGAGCAGTTCTTC
v_gene: TRBV28
abundance: few
d_gene: -
j_gene: TRBJ2-1

CDR3aa: CASSYGSNYGYTF
CDR3nt: TGCGCCAGCAGCTACGGCTCTAACTATGGCTACACCTTC
v_gene: TRBV5-1
abundance: -
d_gene: -
j_gene: TRBJ1-2

CDR3aa: CSVEGGQVSTDTQYF
CDR3nt: TGCAGCGTTGAAGGGGGACAGGTTAGCACAGATACGCAGTATTTT
v_gene: TRBV29-1
abundance: few
d_gene: TRBD1
j_gene: TRBJ2-3

CDR3aa: CASSSLYGGRGTEAFF
CDR3nt: TGTGCCAGTAGTTCCCTCTATGGGGGACGGGGCACTGAAGCTTTCTTT
v_gene: TRBV19
abundance: -
d_gene: -
j_gene: TRBJ1-1

CDR3aa: CASSLTITSYEQYF
CDR3nt: TGTGCCAGCAGTTTAACTATAACCTCCTACGAGCAGTACTTC
v_gene: TRBV12-3/TRBV12-4
abundance: many
d_gene: -
j_gene: TRBJ2-7

CDR3aa: CASSPRRSSYGYTF
CDR3nt: TGTGCCAGCAGCCCGAGAAGGTCCAGCTATGGCTACACCTTC
v_gene: TRBV7-9
abundance: few
d_gene: -
j_gene: TRBJ1-2

CDR3aa: CASSQVGTSNEKLFF
CDR3nt: TGCGCCAGCAGCCAAGTTGGCACGAGTAATGAAAAACTGTTTTTT
v_gene: TRBV4-1
abundance: -
d_gene: -
j_gene: TRBJ1-4

CDR3aa: CASTLGGAGETQYF
CDR3nt: TGTGCCAGCACATTGGGGGGGGCCGGGGAGACCCAGTACTTC
v_gene: TRBV12-3/TRBV12-4
abundance: -
d_gene: -
j_gene: TRBJ2-5

CDR3aa: CASSHSGRVGELFF
CDR3nt: TGTGCCAGCAGCCATAGCGGGAGGGTCGGGGAGCTGTTTTTT
v_gene: TRBV3-1
abundance: many
d_gene: TRBD2
j_gene: TRBJ2-2

CDR3aa: CASSVGSTGSIRDTQYF
CDR3nt: TGTGCCAGCAGCGTTGGTTCGACAGGGTCGATCAGAGATACGCAGTATTTT
v_gene: TRBV9
abundance: -
d_gene: TRBD1
j_gene: TRBJ2-3